This is a list of T cell receptor beta chains from one sample in a study of beta chain features in type 1 diabetes. This table comes from immunoSEQ multiplex PCR, and its TCRdb copy is limited to in-frame clones, with some not included. The table records about 160,000 clones, roughly 9% of them present only once. Material for sequencing was central memory CD4+ T cells from blood. Receptors were obtained from a woman younger than 45 with type 1 diabetes. Each CDR3 is given with its conserved first and last residue. A D gene is named only where the DNA matches it firmly. The listing skips clone size in some rows; elsewhere it reads once, few, many or a size class.

d_gene: TRBD1
abundance: NA
j_gene: TRBJ1-5
v_gene: TRBV30
CDR3nt: TGTGCCTGGGGGACAGGGGTGCCTGGTCAGCCCCAGCATTTT
CDR3aa: CAWGTGVPGQPQHF

d_gene: NA
abundance: NA
j_gene: TRBJ2-3
v_gene: TRBV5-1
CDR3nt: TGCGCCAGCAGCTTGGGAGGGTATAGCACAGATACGCAGTATTTT
CDR3aa: CASSLGGYSTDTQYF

d_gene: NA
abundance: NA
j_gene: TRBJ2-7
v_gene: TRBV5-1
CDR3nt: TGCGCCAGCCGTCGTCGGACAGACTCCTACGAGCAGTACTTC
CDR3aa: CASRRRTDSYEQYF

d_gene: TRBD2
abundance: NA
j_gene: TRBJ2-7
v_gene: TRBV28
CDR3nt: TGTGCCAGCTCTAGCGGGAGCCTGGACGAGCAGTACTTC
CDR3aa: CASSSGSLDEQYF

d_gene: NA
abundance: NA
j_gene: TRBJ1-5
v_gene: TRBV5-6
CDR3nt: TGTGCCAGCAGCTTGGCCAGGGCCCAGCCCCAGCATTTT
CDR3aa: CASSLARAQPQHF

d_gene: TRBD2
abundance: few
j_gene: TRBJ2-3
v_gene: TRBV4-1
CDR3nt: TGCGCCAGCAGCCAAGAGGCTAGCGGGAGCGCAGATACGCAGTATTTT
CDR3aa: CASSQEASGSADTQYF

d_gene: NA
abundance: NA
j_gene: TRBJ1-4
v_gene: TRBV27
CDR3nt: TGTGCCAGCACCTCTTCCGGAGGGTATGAAGGAAAACTGTTTTTT
CDR3aa: CASTSSGGYEGKLFF

d_gene: NA
abundance: few
j_gene: TRBJ1-1
v_gene: TRBV28
CDR3nt: TGTGCCAGCAGTTCAGGGTCAGGGGATCGGACTGAAGCTTTCTTT
CDR3aa: CASSSGSGDRTEAFF

d_gene: TRBD1
abundance: few
j_gene: TRBJ2-4
v_gene: TRBV7-9
CDR3nt: TGTGCCAGCAGCCCAGGGACAGGGGGAGCCAAAAACATTCAGTACTTC
CDR3aa: CASSPGTGGAKNIQYF

d_gene: TRBD2
abundance: few
j_gene: TRBJ2-5
v_gene: TRBV25-1
CDR3nt: TGTGCCAGCAGTTCAAGCGGGGGAGAGACCCAGTACTTC
CDR3aa: CASSSSGGETQYF

d_gene: NA
abundance: few
j_gene: TRBJ2-1
v_gene: TRBV11-2
CDR3nt: TGTGCCAGCAGCTTAAAGCCGGGCCAGGGCTACAATGAGCAGTTCTTC
CDR3aa: CASSLKPGQGYNEQFF

d_gene: TRBD1
abundance: few
j_gene: TRBJ2-3
v_gene: TRBV2
CDR3nt: TGTGCCAGCAGTACCCCGGACAGGGGAACGGCAGATACGCAGTATTTT
CDR3aa: CASSTPDRGTADTQYF